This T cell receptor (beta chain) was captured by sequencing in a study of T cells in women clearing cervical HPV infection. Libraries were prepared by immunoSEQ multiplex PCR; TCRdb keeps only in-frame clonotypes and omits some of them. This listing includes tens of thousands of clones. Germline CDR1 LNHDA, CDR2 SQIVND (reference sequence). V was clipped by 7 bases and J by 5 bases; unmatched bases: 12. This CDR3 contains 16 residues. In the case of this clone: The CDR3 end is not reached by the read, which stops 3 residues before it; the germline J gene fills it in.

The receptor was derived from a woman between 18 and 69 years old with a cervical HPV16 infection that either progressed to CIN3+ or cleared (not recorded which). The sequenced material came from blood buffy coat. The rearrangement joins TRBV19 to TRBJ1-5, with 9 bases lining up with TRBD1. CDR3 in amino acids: CASTTEGTGRDQPQHF. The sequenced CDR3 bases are TGTGCCAGTACTACTGAGGGGACAGGGAGGGATCAGCCC.